These T cell receptor beta chains were read from a single sample in a study of T cell repertoires in cytomegalovirus infection. Each CDR3 protein gets one entry after TCRdb re-called the reads with MiXCR. This table has about 340,000 distinct CDR3 sequences, about 27% appearing once. Which antigens these TCRs recognize remains unknown. Sequenced here: cultured PBMCs, sampled from culture after CMV antigen stimulation. The receptors here all came from a human donor in good health (CMV status not recorded). Some clones in this sample may be carry-over from other donors' samples. Each CDR3 is given with its conserved first and last residue. A D gene is named only where the DNA matches it firmly. Not every row has a clone size; where given, it reads once, few, many or a size class.

d_gene	v_gene	abundance	j_gene	CDR3nt	CDR3aa
-	TRBV5-4	-	TRBJ2-2	TGTGCCAGCAGCTTGGATGCGGCGAACACCGGGGAGCTGTTTTTT	CASSLDAANTGELFF
TRBD1	TRBV18	many	TRBJ2-5	TGTGCCAGCTCACCACAGGGGGCTTGGGAGACCCAGTACTTC	CASSPQGAWETQYF
TRBD1	TRBV7-9	few	TRBJ1-2	TGTGCCAGCAGCCTCCTCCCCCCGGGACAGGGAGTCTACACCTTC	CASSLLPPGQGVYTF
-	TRBV27	-	TRBJ2-5	TGTGCCAGCAGTCTAGGGGTAGGGGAGCCCCTTTGGGAGACCCAGTACTTC	CASSLGVGEPLWETQYF
-	TRBV7-2	many	TRBJ2-2	TGTGCCAGCAGCTTAGGCACCGGACACCCAGAGAACACCGGGGAGCTGTTTTTT	CASSLGTGHPENTGELFF
-	TRBV10-3	few	TRBJ2-1	TGTGCCACCTCCTCAGGAATTGGTTCCTACAATGAGCAGTTCTTC	CATSSGIGSYNEQFF
-	TRBV7-9	many	TRBJ1-1	TGTGCCAGCAGCTTAGGAGTAGCTGAAGCTTTCTTT	CASSLGVAEAFF
-	TRBV24-1	-	TRBJ2-7	TGTGCCACCAGTGTCCCGGGCCGGTCCTACGAGCAGTACTTC	CATSVPGRSYEQYF
-	TRBV29-1	-	TRBJ1-5	TGCAGCGTCGGACGTAATCCCAATCAGCCCCAGCATTTT	CSVGRNPNQPQHF
-	TRBV5-4	-	TRBJ2-2	TGTGCCAGCAGCTTGGTCCCGGGACGTTACGGGGAGCTGTTTTTT	CASSLVPGRYGELFF
-	TRBV6-2/TRBV6-3	-	TRBJ1-5	TGTGCCAGCAGTTTAGGAGGGGGAAGGTCAAGCAATCAGCCCCAGCATTTT	CASSLGGGRSSNQPQHF
TRBD2	TRBV20-1	many	TRBJ2-7	TGCAGTGCTTCTGGACATAGCGGGATTGGAGGCGAGCAGTACTTC	CSASGHSGIGGEQYF
-	TRBV4-1	few	TRBJ1-5	TGCGCCAGCAGCCAAGAAAGGAGTAGCAATCAGCCCCAGCATTTT	CASSQERSSNQPQHF
-	TRBV12-5	-	TRBJ2-7	TGTGCTAGTGGGACCCGATGGGGGCTCATGTTCTCCTACGAGCAGTACTTC	CASGTRWGLMFSYEQYF
TRBD1	TRBV27	-	TRBJ1-2	TGTGCCAGCAGTTTAAACGCAGAGGGGGCGTTCTATGGCTACACCTTC	CASSLNAEGAFYGYTF
TRBD1	TRBV28	-	TRBJ1-4	TGTGCCAGCACCACGATCTGGGGACAGCCCTGGGCAACTAATGAAAAACTGTTTTTT	CASTTIWGQPWATNEKLFF
-	TRBV15	-	TRBJ1-1	TGTGCCACCAGCAGAGAGAGGAACACTGAAGCTTTCTTT	CATSRERNTEAFF
-	TRBV5-5	-	TRBJ1-3	TGTGCCAGCAGCTTGTCAGCGGGATCTGGAAACACCATATATTTT	CASSLSAGSGNTIYF
-	TRBV2	-	TRBJ1-2	TGTGCCAGCAGTGAATCAGCTGGCTACACCTTC	CASSESAGYTF
TRBD1	TRBV10-3	-	TRBJ1-2	TGTGCCATCAGTACAGGACAGGATGGGTCGGGGACAAGCTATGGCTACACCTTC	CAISTGQDGSGTSYGYTF
TRBD1	TRBV11-2	many	TRBJ2-1	TGTGCCAGCAGCCTAGAGGGGGCCACCTACAATGAGCAGTTCTTC	CASSLEGATYNEQFF
-	TRBV20-1	few	TRBJ1-4	TGCAGTGCTAGGCCGGCAGGGAGTGAAAAACTGTTTTTT	CSARPAGSEKLFF
-	TRBV27	few	TRBJ1-2	TGTGCCAGCAGTTTATCGAACGCCGGAACCTATGGCTACACCTTC	CASSLSNAGTYGYTF
-	TRBV2	few	TRBJ1-5	TGTGCCACCCGGACCCGTAAAGGGCAGCCCCAGCATTTT	CATRTRKGQPQHF
-	TRBV28	few	TRBJ2-1	TGTGCCAGCAGTTTAGGGCGAACCTCCTACAATGAGCAGTTCTTC	CASSLGRTSYNEQFF
TRBD1	TRBV7-2	-	TRBJ1-6	TGTGCCAGCAGCTGGGGACAGGGGCTCAATTCACCCCTCCACTTT	CASSWGQGLNSPLHF
-	TRBV7-2	many	TRBJ2-5	TGTGCCAGCAGCCCGTCGGGCGGGCCCCAAGAGACCCAGTACTTC	CASSPSGGPQETQYF
-	TRBV27	few	TRBJ2-1	TGTGCCAGCAGTGCCTATACTAGTTGCCATGAGCAGTTCTTC	CASSAYTSCHEQFF
-	TRBV7-8	-	TRBJ2-1	TGTGCCAGCAGCCTACCCGCTACCCGCGATGAGCAGTTCTTC	CASSLPATRDEQFF
TRBD2	TRBV11-2	few	TRBJ2-1	TGTGCCAGCAGCTTAGTCGGACTAGGCCGACAAAATGAGCAGTTCTTC	CASSLVGLGRQNEQFF
-	TRBV2	-	TRBJ2-6	TGTGCCAGCAGGGCAAGTGGTTCTGGGGCCAACGTCCTGACTTTC	CASRASGSGANVLTF
TRBD2	TRBV6-5	few	TRBJ2-1	TGTGCCAGCAGCTCGAGCGGGGGGCGGAATGAGCAGTTCTTC	CASSSSGGRNEQFF
-	TRBV7-2	few	TRBJ2-5	TGTGCCAGCAGCTTAGTCCAGTTCCAAGAGACCCAGTACTTC	CASSLVQFQETQYF
TRBD1	TRBV5-1	-	TRBJ1-6	TGCGCCAGCAGCTTCACCGACAGGGGGAATTCACCCCTCCACTTT	CASSFTDRGNSPLHF
-	TRBV19	-	TRBJ1-3	TGTGCCGCGCGAGAGGGGCTCGGAAACACCATATATTTT	CAAREGLGNTIYF
-	TRBV2	few	TRBJ2-5	TGTGCCAGCAGTCCGACCCCCACAGATGAAGAGACCCAGTACTTC	CASSPTPTDEETQYF
TRBD1	TRBV7-9	few	TRBJ1-1	TGTGCCAGCAGCTCGAACCGGGACAGGGGATTGAACACTGAAGCTTTCTTT	CASSSNRDRGLNTEAFF
-	TRBV28	few	TRBJ1-3	TGTGCCAGCAGTGACCAACAGGGATATGGAAACACCATATATTTT	CASSDQQGYGNTIYF
TRBD2	TRBV7-2	-	TRBJ2-1	TGTGCCAGCAGCCTTACTAGCGGGAGTAGCGATGAGCAGTTCTTC	CASSLTSGSSDEQFF
-	TRBV5-1	-	TRBJ1-1	TGCGCCAGCAGCAACCGGACGGGTTCCGCTCAAGCTTTCTTT	CASSNRTGSAQAFF
TRBD2	TRBV12-3/TRBV12-4	few	TRBJ2-3	TGTGCCAGCAGTCCAGGACTAGCGGGGGGGTACACAGATACGCAGTATTTT	CASSPGLAGGYTDTQYF
TRBD1	TRBV19	few	TRBJ1-5	TGTGCCAGTAGTCCAGAGCGGGACAGGAGCAATCAGCCCCAGCATTTT	CASSPERDRSNQPQHF
-	TRBV7-2	few	TRBJ1-6	TGTGCCAGCAGCTTAGCGCAGTCAAATTCACCCCTCCACTTT	CASSLAQSNSPLHF
TRBD1	TRBV7-8	few	TRBJ1-2	TGTGCCAGCAGCTCTAGGTCCGGGACAGGGGCAGGAGGCTACACCTTC	CASSSRSGTGAGGYTF
TRBD1	TRBV18	-	TRBJ1-4	TGTGCCAGCTCATCGGGACAGGGGTTTGAGAATGAAAAACTGTTTTTT	CASSSGQGFENEKLFF
-	TRBV4-1	many	TRBJ1-2	TGCGCCAGCAGCCCAACAACCCCCGGGGAGGGGTTCTATGGCTACACCTTC	CASSPTTPGEGFYGYTF
-	TRBV6-1	-	TRBJ1-4	TGTGCCAGCAGTCTCCTCGACAGGACTCCGGTCGGGCTGTTTTTT	CASSLLDRTPVGLFF
TRBD1	TRBV6-5	-	TRBJ1-1	TGTGCCAGCAGTTACGACAGGGCGAACACTGAAGCTTTCTTT	CASSYDRANTEAFF